This TCR beta chain appears in the sequencing data of a study of blood T cell repertoires in COVID-19. About the study: COVID-19 samples collected from the United States, Italy and Spain covered acute and convalescent phases.

Sequencing was performed with immunoSEQ multiplex PCR; in TCRdb, only in-frame clones are kept and a portion is missing. The repertoire has some 93,000 clones, approximately 86% of them found once; the top ten carry approximately 10%. Deletions cut 2 bases from V and 8 bases from J, with 11 bases between. Looked up from germline, CDR1 is SGHRS and CDR2 is YFSETQ. The CDR3 runs to 13 residues. The chain combines TRBV5-1 with TRBJ2-1; a possible D gene is TRBD2 (5 bases). Sequencing was carried out using peripheral blood. The receptor was isolated from a man aged 50-60 years with acute or convalescent COVID-19. CDR3 residues: CASSFSGIDEQFF. The CDR3 DNA follows: TGCGCCAGCAGCTTTTCGGGAATCGATGAGCAGTTCTTC. Based on the CDR3 plus reference TRBV5-1 and TRBJ2-1, the full variable domain is KAGVTQTPRYLIKTRGQQVTLSCSPISGHRSVSWYQQTPGQGLQFLFEYFSETQRNKGNFPGRFSGRQFSNSRSEMNVSTLELGDSALYLCASSFSGIDEQFFGPGTRLTVL.